These 31 T cell receptor beta chains were all obtained from the same sample, sequenced in a study of blood T cell repertoires in COVID-19. Profiled with immunoSEQ multiplex PCR; TCRdb holds only in-frame clones, not every one. The sample shows 90,000 to 120,000 clones, about 90% of them seen only once. Sequencing was performed on peripheral blood. The origin of the receptors is a middle-aged man with active or convalescent COVID-19.

The table lists this clone with a few counts. J is TRBJ1-1 and V is TRBV7-9, with 8 bases matching TRBD1. The CDR3 totals 13 residues. Unmatched junction bases numbered 6, after V lost 2 bases and J lost 10 bases. The germline V gene encodes CDR1 SEHNR and CDR2 FQNEAQ (reference sequence). In DNA, the CDR3 is TGTGCCAGCAGCTTAACCACAGGGGGTTCAGCTTTCTTT. Its translation is CASSLTTGGSAFF. Variable domain in full (rest from reference TRBV7-9 and TRBJ1-1): DTGVSQNPRHKITKRGQNVTFRCDPISEHNRLYWYRQTLGQGPEFLTYFQNEAQLEKSRLLSDRFSAERPKGSFSTLEIQRTEQGDSAMYLCASSLTTGGSAFFGQGTRLTVV.

The chain joins TRBV7-6 to TRBJ2-7; D is undetermined. Germline values: CDR1 SGHVS, CDR2 FNYEAQ. V lost 8 bases, J lost 0 bases, and 14 bases lay in between. CDR3 length: 14 amino acids. CDR3 in amino acids: CASAIGHSSYEQYF. The CDR3 DNA sequence: TGTGCCAGCGCGATTGGCCACAGCTCCTACGAGCAGTACTTC.

This sequence joins TRBV6-4 and TRBJ2-1; TRBD2 agrees at 10 bases. V gave up 6 bases and J gave up 4 bases; unmatched junction bases: 3. Germline V gene lookup returns CDR1 MRHNA and CDR2 SNTAGT. The CDR3 is 14 amino acids. This CDR3 is CASSRTSGYNEQFF. The DNA of the CDR3 is TGTGCCAGCAGCCGGACTAGCGGTTACAATGAGCAGTTCTTC.

This chain uses TRBV5-4 with TRBJ1-1; D gene unclear. From germline, CDR1 is SGHNT and CDR2 YYREEE (reference sequence). Trimming took 0 bases from V and 6 from J, leaving 12 bases between them. The CDR3 loop spans 14 amino acids. As DNA, the CDR3 is TGTGCCAGCAGCTTGGCTCATAAGGACTCTGAAGCTTTCTTT. Amino acids: CASSLAHKDSEAFF.

V is TRBV4-2 and J is TRBJ1-6; TRBD1 matches 9 bases. Germline V lookup: CDR1 LGHNA, CDR2 YNFKEQ. V lost 4 bases and J lost 8; bases outside the gene matches: 6. The CDR3 has 15 residues. In nucleotides, the CDR3 is TGTGCCAGCAGCCCTCCGGGACAGGGTCATTCACCCCTCCACTTT. Its protein is CASSPPGQGHSPLHF.

The sample holds a few counts of this clone. The chain's CDR3 is CAWRPSGRVSYGYTF. In DNA, the CDR3 is TGTGCCTGGAGACCTTCGGGGAGGGTGAGCTATGGCTACACCTTC. The rearrangement links TRBV30 to TRBJ1-2; no reliable D call. Germline V lookup: CDR1 GTSNPN, CDR2 SVGIG (reference sequence). The CDR3 totals 15 residues. Trimming removed 3 bases from V and 4 bases from J, with 18 bases in between.

J is TRBJ1-2 and V is TRBV5-1, with TRBD1 matching 9 bases. V trimming: 0 bases; J trimming: 1 base; junction bases outside the gene matches: 10. The CDR3 is made up of 18 amino acids. Germline V lookup: CDR1 SGHRS, CDR2 YFSETQ. CDR3 in DNA: TGCGCCAGCAGCTTGGCCGGGACAGGGCACGTAGATAACTATGGCTACACCTTC. Translating gives CASSLAGTGHVDNYGYTF. Looking up the rest from reference TRBV5-1 and TRBJ1-2 gives the full variable domain: KAGVTQTPRYLIKTRGQQVTLSCSPISGHRSVSWYQQTPGQGLQFLFEYFSETQRNKGNFPGRFSGRQFSNSRSEMNVSTLELGDSALYLCASSLAGTGHVDNYGYTFGSGTRLTVV.

V is TRBV6-6 and J is TRBJ2-5; the match to TRBD2 covers 9 bases. From germline, CDR1 is MNHNY and CDR2 SVGAGI (reference sequence). With 3 bases clipped from V and 5 bases from J, the junction kept 7 bases outside the gene matches. The CDR3 sequence is 15 residues long. CDR3 sequence (DNA): TGTGCCAGCAGTTATAGCGGGAGCTCGATGGAGACCCAGTACTTC. Its translation is CASSYSGSSMETQYF.

The chain employs TRBV18 and TRBJ1-2, with 10 nucleotides matching TRBD1. Unmatched junction bases numbered 12, after V lost 3 bases and J lost 5 bases. The germline CDR1 and CDR2 sequences are KGHSH and LQKENI. The length of the CDR3 is 17 residues. The CDR3 spells CASSPPAGTGVWYGYTF. CDR3 DNA: TGTGCCAGCTCACCGCCGGCCGGGACAGGGGTGTGGTATGGCTACACCTTC. The whole variable domain, remainder taken from reference TRBV18 and TRBJ1-2, is NAGVMQNPRHLVRRRGQEARLRCSPMKGHSHVYWYRQLPEEGLKFMVYLQKENIIDESGMPKERFSAEFPKEGPSILRIQQVVRGDSAAYFCASSPPAGTGVWYGYTFGSGTRLTVV.

The chain combines TRBV27 with TRBJ2-7; tentatively, D is TRBD1 (5 bases). The CDR3 runs 15 residues. Trimming removed 7 bases from V and 4 bases from J, with 20 bases in between. Looked up from germline, CDR1 is MNHEY and CDR2 is SMNVEV (reference sequence). CDR3 nucleotide sequence: TGTGCCAGCACTCCCGGCAGGCAGGGTGTATACGAGCAGTACTTC. As protein: CASTPGRQGVYEQYF.

The chain links TRBV12-3 or TRBV12-4 to TRBJ2-5, with unresolved D. This CDR3 comprises 12 residues. Trimming stripped 1 base from V and 4 bases from J, with 4 bases between. CDR3 in amino acids: CASSLVVETQYF. Here the CDR3 DNA reads TGTGCCAGCAGTTTAGTCGTAGAGACCCAGTACTTC.

The rearrangement links TRBV24-1 to TRBJ1-4; D is possibly TRBD1 (5 bases). The CDR3 runs 13 residues. Trimming took 2 bases from V and 5 from J, leaving 5 bases between them. Germline V gene sequence: CDR1 KGHDR, CDR2 SFDVKD. The CDR3 DNA reads TGTGCCACCAGTGATTGGGGCAATGAAAAACTGTTTTTT. Its protein is CATSDWGNEKLFF.

The CDR3 is CASSSTGREQYF. The DNA for the CDR3 is TGCGCCAGCTCCTCGACAGGTAGAGAGCAGTACTTC. The J gene is TRBJ2-7, the V gene TRBV4-1, with D perhaps TRBD1 (6 bases). The V gene lost 8 bases and the J gene lost 7 bases, with 15 bases spanning the gap. CDR1 is MGHRA and CDR2 is YSYEKL in the germline V gene. The CDR3 covers 12 residues.

This rearrangement joins TRBV4-2 to TRBJ2-7, with 14 bases identical to TRBD2. Germline CDR1 reads LGHNA; CDR2 reads YNFKEQ. V lost 4 bases, J lost 0 bases, and 8 bases stayed unmatched. This CDR3 has 18 amino acids. CDR3 coding DNA: TGTGCCAGCAGCCTTGAAAGGACTAGCGGGAGGACCTCCTACGAGCAGTACTTC. This encodes CASSLERTSGRTSYEQYF.

The V gene is TRBV24-1, the J gene TRBJ2-3, with 11 positions matching TRBD2. The CDR3 loop spans 18 amino acids. Germline values: CDR1 KGHDR, CDR2 SFDVKD. V dropped 4 bases and J dropped 0; count of bases not matched to a gene: 8. CDR3 coding DNA: TGTGCCACCAGTGACCGAACGATAGCGGGAGGGAGCACAGATACGCAGTATTTT. Amino acids: CATSDRTIAGGSTDTQYF.

This clone was detected a few times. The V call is TRBV4-3, the J call TRBJ2-7, with 11 bases fitting TRBD2. This CDR3 comprises 15 residues. Per the germline V gene, CDR1 is LGHNA and CDR2 is YSLEER. V shed 4 bases, J shed 0 bases, and the junction held 2 bases outside the gene matches. CDR3 DNA sequence: TGCGCCAGCAGCCGAGGGACTAGCGGCTCCTACGAGCAGTACTTC. Amino acid sequence: CASSRGTSGSYEQYF.

This clone was observed once. The rearrangement uses TRBV25-1 and TRBJ2-7; D possibly corresponds to TRBD2 (5 bases). The CDR3 runs 11 residues. V gave up 6 bases and J gave up 6 bases, with 9 bases separating them. Germline V CDR1 and CDR2: MGHDK, SYGVNS. This CDR3 is CASRLGAEQYF. CDR3 nucleotides: TGTGCCAGCAGGTTGGGAGCCGAGCAGTACTTC.

CDR3 coding DNA: TGTGCCAGTTTTGGACAGGGGATACCCCCCGGGGAGTACATTCAGTACTTC. It encodes CASFGQGIPPGEYIQYF. The chain links TRBV19 to TRBJ2-4, with 9 bases fitting TRBD1. The CDR3 has 17 residues. After removal of 8 bases from V and 8 bases from J, the junction contained 19 bases not matched to a gene. Germline values: CDR1 LNHDA, CDR2 SQIVND (reference sequence).

The V call is TRBV4-3, the J call TRBJ1-1; D might be TRBD1 (5 bases). The CDR3 length is 15 residues. Trimming stripped 0 bases from V and 2 bases from J, with 10 bases between. Germline CDR1 and CDR2: LGHNA and YSLEER. In nucleotides, the CDR3 is TGCGCCAGCAGCCAAGAGGCAGGGATTAACACTGAAGCTTTCTTT. Protein sequence: CASSQEAGINTEAFF.

The chain links TRBV7-2 to TRBJ2-7; TRBD2 matches 8 bases. There are 15 residues in the CDR3. Germline CDR1 is SGHTA and CDR2 is FQGNSA. The V and J ends lost 6 bases and 0 bases, in that order; junction bases with no gene match: 7. Written as DNA, the CDR3 is TGTGCCAGCAGGCCTACTAGCGGCCCCTCCTACGAGCAGTACTTC. Translated: CASRPTSGPSYEQYF.

The V gene is TRBV27, the J gene TRBJ2-1; D is uncertain. V lost 1 base and J lost 7, with 14 bases in between. This CDR3 contains 15 residues. The V gene's germline CDR1 is MNHEY and CDR2 SMNVEV (reference sequence). The chain's CDR3 is CASSLFLLLPNEQFF. The CDR3 region has the DNA TGTGCCAGCAGTTTATTTCTACTACTACCTAATGAGCAGTTCTTC.

The V call is TRBV18, the J call TRBJ2-3; no clear D gene. The V end lost 0 bases, the J end lost 0 bases, and 16 bases lay between the germline ends. The CDR3 runs to 18 residues. In germline, CDR1 is KGHSH, CDR2 LQKENI. DNA for the CDR3: TGTGCCAGCTCACCACCGTTGCGGTTAGTCTCTAGCACAGATACGCAGTATTTT. Translated, it gives CASSPPLRLVSSTDTQYF.

The chain joins TRBV5-4 to TRBJ1-6; D possibly corresponds to TRBD1 (6 bases). Per the germline V gene, CDR1 is SGHNT and CDR2 is YYREEE (reference sequence). Trimming removed 3 bases from V and 6 bases from J, with 10 bases in between. The CDR3 has 14 residues. In DNA form, the CDR3 reads TGTGCCAGCAGCTCGTGGGACATTAATTCACCCCTCCACTTT. This sequence encodes CASSSWDINSPLHF.

The chain combines TRBV2 with TRBJ1-5; 9 nucleotides line up with TRBD1. V shed 10 bases, J shed 4 bases, and the junction held 11 bases outside the gene matches. This CDR3 region has 15 residues. The V gene's germline CDR1 is SNHLY and CDR2 FYNNEI. This chain's CDR3 is CATTAPGQGNQPQHF. The CDR3 nucleotides read TGTGCCACCACTGCCCCGGGACAGGGAAATCAGCCCCAGCATTTT.

The chain combines TRBV7-9 with TRBJ1-2; D call uncertain. V was pared by 2 bases and J by 8 bases, with 21 bases between. CDR3 length equals 16 residues. The germline V gene encodes CDR1 SEHNR and CDR2 FQNEAQ (reference sequence). CDR3 amino acids: CASSLLGGPETTGYTF. The CDR3 DNA reads TGTGCCAGCAGCTTACTGGGTGGGCCGGAGACTACGGGCTACACCTTC.

The chain has TRBV7-8 and TRBJ1-1; 7 bases line up with TRBD1. The CDR3 sequence is 14 residues long. V shed 5 bases, J shed 9 bases, and the junction held 12 bases outside the gene matches. Germline V gives CDR1 SGHVS, CDR2 FQNEAQ. The CDR3: CASSQGEMPQKAFF. The CDR3 nucleotides read TGTGCCAGCAGCCAGGGGGAGATGCCTCAGAAAGCTTTCTTT.

The rearrangement uses TRBV6-6 and TRBJ2-7; the match to TRBD1 covers 9 bases. V lost 2 bases, J lost 5 bases, and 4 bases stayed unmatched. Germline V lookup: CDR1 MNHNY, CDR2 SVGAGI (reference sequence). CDR3 length: 14 residues. The CDR3 DNA is TGTGCCAGCAGTTACGGGACAGGGACGAACGAGCAGTACTTC. Protein sequence: CASSYGTGTNEQYF.

The CDR3 reads CASSGTSSRGRKFF. The CDR3 region has the DNA TGTGCCAGCAGCGGAACTTCCTCTCGCGGGAGAAAGTTCTTC. The V call is TRBV7-9, the J call TRBJ2-1; 7 bases are a match to TRBD2. This CDR3 comprises 14 residues. V lost 5 bases, J lost 14 bases, and 15 bases stayed unmatched. Germline CDR1 SEHNR, CDR2 FQNEAQ (reference sequence).

V gene TRBV5-6 combines with J gene TRBJ2-7; D call uncertain. Germline assignment: CDR1 SGHDT and CDR2 YYEEEE. Trimming pared 3 bases from V and 6 bases from J, leaving 10 bases between. The CDR3 has 12 amino acids. The CDR3 reads CASSSLPGEQYF. The CDR3 coding sequence is TGTGCCAGCAGCTCCCTACCGGGCGAGCAGTACTTC.

The V call is TRBV29-1, the J call TRBJ1-4; tentative D call: TRBD1 (6 bases). The CDR3 runs 14 residues. V lost 5 bases and J lost 2, with 12 bases in between. Germline V gives CDR1 SQVTM, CDR2 ANQGSEA. CDR3 residues: CSVFRDTTNEKLFF. CDR3 nucleotides: TGCAGCGTTTTTCGGGACACGACTAATGAAAAACTGTTTTTT.

The gene calls are TRBV7-3 and TRBJ1-5, with 9 nucleotides matching TRBD1. The CDR3 runs to 18 residues. Trimming at V came to 2 bases and at J to 3 bases, leaving 11 bases not matched to a gene. Germline V gene sequence: CDR1 SGHTA, CDR2 FQGTGA. In DNA form, the CDR3 reads TGTGCCAGCAGCTTATTTCATCGGGACAGGGTTATCAATCAGCCCCAGCATTTT. It is translated as CASSLFHRDRVINQPQHF.